The present T cell receptor beta chain was sequenced within a study of T cell repertoires in cytomegalovirus infection. At the level of the study: Shared public TCR beta signatures pointed to both CMV infection and a matching HLA type. Whole-study findings and limits: The cumulative frequency of public TCR beta families identified carriers of CMV plus the relevant HLA. Dominating the ex vivo response were HLA-C-restricted CMV-specific TCR beta clonotypes.

TCRdb independently ran MiXCR on the reads; one entry per CDR3 protein. The sample lists about 130,000 distinct CDR3 sequences, roughly a quarter occurring once. Only a few counts were recorded for this clonotype. The antigen is not known. Germline loops: CDR1 MNHEY, CDR2 SVGEGT. The V end lost 7 bases, the J end lost 11 bases, and 20 bases lay between the germline ends. CDR3 size: 13 residues. The sequenced material came from PBMCs, sequenced either directly or after in vitro stimulation (not recorded which). V gene TRBV6-2 or TRBV6-3 combines with J gene TRBJ1-1; D is possibly TRBD1 (5 bases). This clonotype was sampled from a human donor in good health (CMV status not recorded). Some clones in this sample may be carry-over from other donors' samples. DNA of the CDR3: TGTGCCAGCAAGGGGCAGAAAGCCTGGGGGGCTTTCTTT. Protein product: CASKGQKAWGAFF.